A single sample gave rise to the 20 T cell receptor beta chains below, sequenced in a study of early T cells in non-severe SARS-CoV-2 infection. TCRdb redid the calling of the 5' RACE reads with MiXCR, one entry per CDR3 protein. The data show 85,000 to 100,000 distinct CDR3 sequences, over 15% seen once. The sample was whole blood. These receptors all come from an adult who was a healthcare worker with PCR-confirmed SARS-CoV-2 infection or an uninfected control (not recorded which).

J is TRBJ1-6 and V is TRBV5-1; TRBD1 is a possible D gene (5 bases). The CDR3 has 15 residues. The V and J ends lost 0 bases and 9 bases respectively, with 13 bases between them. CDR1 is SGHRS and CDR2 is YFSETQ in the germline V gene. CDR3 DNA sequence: TGCGCCAGCAGCTTGGCTGACGGGGGAGCTTCACCCCTCCACTTT. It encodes CASSLADGGASPLHF.

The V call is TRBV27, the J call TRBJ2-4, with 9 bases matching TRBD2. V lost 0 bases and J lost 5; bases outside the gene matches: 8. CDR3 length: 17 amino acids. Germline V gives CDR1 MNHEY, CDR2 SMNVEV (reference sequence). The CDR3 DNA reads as TGTGCCAGCAGTTTATCCCCTCCACTAGCGGGCCAAAACATTCAGTACTTC. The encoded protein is CASSLSPPLAGQNIQYF.

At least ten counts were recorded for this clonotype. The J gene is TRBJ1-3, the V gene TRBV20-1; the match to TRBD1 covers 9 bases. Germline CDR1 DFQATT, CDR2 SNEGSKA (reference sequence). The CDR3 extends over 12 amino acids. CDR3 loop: CSLQGAGNTIYF. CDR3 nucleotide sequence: TGCAGCTTACAGGGGGCAGGAAACACCATATATTTT.

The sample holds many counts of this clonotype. This CDR3 is CASTIWVTGNSNYGYTF. The CDR3 DNA is TGTGCCAGCACTATATGGGTGACAGGGAACTCTAACTATGGCTACACCTTC. J is TRBJ1-2 and V is TRBV12-3 or TRBV12-4; 7 nucleotides match TRBD1. This CDR3 is built from 17 residues. J was trimmed by 0 bases and V by 7 bases; bases with no gene match: 14.

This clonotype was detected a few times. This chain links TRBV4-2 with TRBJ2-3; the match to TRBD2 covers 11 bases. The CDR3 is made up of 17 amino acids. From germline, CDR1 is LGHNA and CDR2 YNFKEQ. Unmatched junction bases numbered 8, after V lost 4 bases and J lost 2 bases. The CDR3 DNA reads TGTGCCAGCAGCCGCCTGACTAGCGGGGAACCCACAGATACGCAGTATTTT. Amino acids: CASSRLTSGEPTDTQYF.

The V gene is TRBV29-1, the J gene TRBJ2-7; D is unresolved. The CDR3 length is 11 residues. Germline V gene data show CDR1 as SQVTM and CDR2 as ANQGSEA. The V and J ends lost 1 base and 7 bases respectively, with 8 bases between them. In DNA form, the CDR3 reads TGCAGCGTTGAAGGAAGGGATGAGCAGTACTTC. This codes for CSVEGRDEQYF.

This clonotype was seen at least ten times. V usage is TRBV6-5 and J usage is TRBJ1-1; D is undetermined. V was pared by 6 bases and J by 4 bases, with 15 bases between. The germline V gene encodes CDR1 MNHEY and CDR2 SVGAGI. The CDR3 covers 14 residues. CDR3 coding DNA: TGTGCCAGCAGCCCCCCCAGAAGAGGCACTGAAGCTTTCTTT. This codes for CASSPPRRGTEAFF.

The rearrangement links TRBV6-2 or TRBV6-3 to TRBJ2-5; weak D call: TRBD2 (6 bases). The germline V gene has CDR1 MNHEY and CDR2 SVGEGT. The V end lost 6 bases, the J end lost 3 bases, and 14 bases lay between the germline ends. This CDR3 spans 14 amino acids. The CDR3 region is CASRKAREKETQYF. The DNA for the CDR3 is TGTGCCAGCAGGAAGGCCCGGGAGAAAGAGACCCAGTACTTC.

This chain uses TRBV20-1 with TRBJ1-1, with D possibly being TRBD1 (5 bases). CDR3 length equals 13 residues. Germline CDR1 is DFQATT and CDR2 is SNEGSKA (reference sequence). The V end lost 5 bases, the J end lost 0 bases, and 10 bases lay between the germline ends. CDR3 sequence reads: CSAPGTVNTEAFF. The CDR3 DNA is TGCAGTGCTCCCGGGACGGTGAACACTGAAGCTTTCTTT.

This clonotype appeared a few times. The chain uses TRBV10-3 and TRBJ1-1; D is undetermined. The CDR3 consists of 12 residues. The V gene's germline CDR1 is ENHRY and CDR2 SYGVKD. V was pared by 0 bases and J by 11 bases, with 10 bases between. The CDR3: CAISESASAAFF. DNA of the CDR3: TGTGCCATCAGTGAGTCGGCCAGCGCGGCTTTCTTT.

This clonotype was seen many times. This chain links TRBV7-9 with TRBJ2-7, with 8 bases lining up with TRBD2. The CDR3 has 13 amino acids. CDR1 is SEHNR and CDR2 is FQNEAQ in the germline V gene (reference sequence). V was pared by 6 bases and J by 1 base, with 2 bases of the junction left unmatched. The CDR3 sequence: CASSSSGSYEQYF. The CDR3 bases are TGTGCCAGCAGTTCTAGCGGGTCCTACGAGCAGTACTTC.

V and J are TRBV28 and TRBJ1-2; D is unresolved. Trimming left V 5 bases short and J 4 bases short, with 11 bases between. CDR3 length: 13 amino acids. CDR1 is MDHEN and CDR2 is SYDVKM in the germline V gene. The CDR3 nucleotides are TGTGCCAGCAGTCCCTCTCTGGGCTATGGCTACACCTTC. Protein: CASSPSLGYGYTF.

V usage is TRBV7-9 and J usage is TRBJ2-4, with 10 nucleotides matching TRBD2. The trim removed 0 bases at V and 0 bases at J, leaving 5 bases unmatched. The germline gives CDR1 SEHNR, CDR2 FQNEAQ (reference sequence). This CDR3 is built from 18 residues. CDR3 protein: CASSLAGTSVLAKNIQYF. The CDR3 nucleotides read TGTGCCAGCAGCTTAGCCGGGACTAGCGTTCTAGCCAAAAACATTCAGTACTTC.

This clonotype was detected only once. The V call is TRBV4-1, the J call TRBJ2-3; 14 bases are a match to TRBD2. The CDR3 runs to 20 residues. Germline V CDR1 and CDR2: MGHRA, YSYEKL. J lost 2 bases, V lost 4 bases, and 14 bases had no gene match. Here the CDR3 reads CASSPLMGLAGEGITDTQYF. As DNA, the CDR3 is TGCGCCAGCAGCCCGCTAATGGGACTAGCGGGAGAGGGGATCACAGATACGCAGTATTTT.

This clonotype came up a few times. The CDR3 DNA reads as TGTGCCAGCAGTACTAACAGGGGGCTAAGGAGCTACACCTTC. Amino acids: CASSTNRGLRSYTF. The chain recombines TRBV28 with TRBJ1-2; TRBD1 aligns across 9 bases. Germline assignment: CDR1 MDHEN and CDR2 SYDVKM. The J segment lost 9 bases and the V segment lost 5 bases, leaving 10 bases of the junction unmatched. The CDR3 is 14 amino acids.

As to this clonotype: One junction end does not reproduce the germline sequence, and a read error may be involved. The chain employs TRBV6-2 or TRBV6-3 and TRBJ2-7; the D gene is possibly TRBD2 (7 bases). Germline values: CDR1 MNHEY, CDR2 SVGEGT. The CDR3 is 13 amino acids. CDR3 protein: CANSYGGGTPGNF. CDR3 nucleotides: TGTGCCAACAGTTATGGCGGGGGCACTCCCGGGAACTTC.

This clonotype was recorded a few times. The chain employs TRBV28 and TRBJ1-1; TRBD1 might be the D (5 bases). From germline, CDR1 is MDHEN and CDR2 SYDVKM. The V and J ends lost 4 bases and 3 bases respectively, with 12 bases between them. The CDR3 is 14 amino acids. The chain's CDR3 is CASSSRVGDTEAFF. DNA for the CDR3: TGTGCCAGCAGTTCCAGGGTTGGGGACACTGAAGCTTTCTTT.

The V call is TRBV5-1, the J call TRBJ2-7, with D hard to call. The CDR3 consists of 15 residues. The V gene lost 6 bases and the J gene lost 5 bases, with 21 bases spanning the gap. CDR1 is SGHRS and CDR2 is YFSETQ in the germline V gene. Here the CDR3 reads CASTLEVGLSDEQYF. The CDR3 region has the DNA TGCGCCAGCACCCTTGAAGTCGGGTTGTCGGACGAGCAGTACTTC.

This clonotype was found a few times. The CDR3 here is CASSLLAGGTGELFF. The CDR3 region has the DNA TGTGCCAGCAGTTTGCTAGCGGGCGGCACCGGGGAGCTGTTTTTT. V gene TRBV27 combines with J gene TRBJ2-2, with 8 positions matching TRBD2. This CDR3 is 15 amino acids long. In germline, CDR1 is MNHEY, CDR2 SMNVEV (reference sequence). The V and J ends lost 3 bases and 4 bases, in that order; junction bases with no gene match: 4.

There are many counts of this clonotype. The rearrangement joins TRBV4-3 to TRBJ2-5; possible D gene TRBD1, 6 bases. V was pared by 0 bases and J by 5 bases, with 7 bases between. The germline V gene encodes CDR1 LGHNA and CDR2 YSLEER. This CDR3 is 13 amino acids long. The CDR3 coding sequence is TGCGCCAGCAGCCAAGATCAGGGGGAGACCCAGTACTTC. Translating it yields CASSQDQGETQYF.